This is a list of T cell receptor beta chains from one sample in a study of CD8+ T cells in alopecia areata. The assay was immunoSEQ multiplex PCR, and TCRdb's table has in-frame clones only and misses some. Of some 160,000 clones in the sample, less than 75% were seen once. Specimen: CD8+ T cells sorted from blood. Receptors originate from a human donor in good health. Each CDR3 is given without its conserved first and last residue. Not every row has a clone size; where given, it reads once, few, many or a size class.

j_call clone_size v_call cdr3_length cdr3_aa
TRBJ2-1 NA TRBV5-6 15 ASSLDMAGEDYNEQF
TRBJ1-1 NA TRBV2 10 ASSEARTEAF
TRBJ2-7 NA TRBV7-2 11 ASSTGQGYEQY
TRBJ2-4 NA TRBV5-1 17 ASSLAGFWLDGSKNIQY
TRBJ1-2 many TRBV2 11 ASKGRGAYGYT
TRBJ1-4 NA TRBV6-5 12 ASTTTATNEKLF
TRBJ1-2 NA TRBV30 10 AWAAFNYGYT
TRBJ2-7 NA TRBV4-1 13 ASSQDFRGDYEQY
TRBJ1-1 few TRBV19 9 ASSFDTEAF
TRBJ1-2 few TRBV29-1 10 SVEERNYGYT
TRBJ1-1 NA TRBV29-1 6 SGGPHL
TRBJ2-2 few TRBV29-1 19 SVEGRRRTSGPVNSTGELF
TRBJ2-7 NA TRBV27 12 ASSRLAGLYEQY
TRBJ2-1 few TRBV29-1 9 SVSPRLQQF
TRBJ2-1 NA TRBV5-6 12 ASSRVPSYNEQF
TRBJ2-7 few TRBV11-2 11 ASSLEAGYEQY
TRBJ2-7 NA TRBV6-5 11 ASSYSTGNEQY
TRBJ2-1 few TRBV5-6 12 ASNHYYPYNEQF
TRBJ2-7 NA TRBV11-2 14 ASSLVAGGSFNEQY
TRBJ2-7 NA TRBV11-2 12 ASSATGPSYEQY
TRBJ2-5 NA TRBV30 14 AWSVRGIGYQETQY
TRBJ1-5 once TRBV7-8 11 ASSLDVGQPQH